This TCR beta chain appears in the sequencing data of a study of OX40 agonist ivuxolimab in advanced cancers. Background on the study: Three patients, one with hepatocellular carcinoma and two with cutaneous melanoma, achieved partial responses. General observations from the study: Dosing at 0.1 to 3.0 mg/kg was accompanied by clonal expansion of CD4+ and CD8+ blood T cells by week 6.

The CDR3 contains 15 residues. Germline loops: CDR1 MNHEY, CDR2 SVGAGI. V lost 2 bases and J 0 bases, leaving 10 bases between the germline ends. Sequenced by immunoSEQ multiplex PCR; TCRdb stores in-frame clones only, minus some. The sample records 45,000 to 55,000 clones, 70% to 90% being singletons. Remarks on this clone: What it binds is unknown.

The chain couples TRBV6-5 to TRBJ2-5; no firm D call. This receptor was obtained from an adult with an advanced solid tumor such as melanoma, head and neck, liver or kidney cancer. This specimen consisted of CD4+ or CD8+ T cells sorted from blood, obtained in a trial of the OX40 agonist ivuxolimab. The CDR3 DNA sequence: TGTGCCAGCAGTTACGCCCCGCCAGACCAAGAGACCCAGTACTTC. Encoded protein: CASSYAPPDQETQYF.